The sequence of this T cell receptor (beta chain) was determined in a study of blood T cell repertoires in COVID-19. Study at large: The United States, Italy and Spain provided the acute and convalescent COVID-19 samples. From T cells, B-cell-depleted T cells, or PBMCs came the material, which was cDNA or gDNA.

Original handling: Nucleated cell number was recorded as an estimate derived from reference gene primer amplification. Data came from immunoSEQ multiplex PCR; TCRdb stores just in-frame clones and leaves some out. D and trimming come from the DNA, and the V and J calls and clone size come from that table. The sample records just over 90,000 clones, about 77% being singletons. V shed 3 bases, J shed 4 bases, and the junction held 3 bases outside the gene matches. This CDR3 has 14 residues. The V gene's germline CDR1 is SGHRS and CDR2 YFSETQ. V usage is TRBV5-1 and J usage is TRBJ1-5, with 8 bases identical to TRBD1. The sequenced sample was peripheral blood. The TCR originated in a human donor in a cohort sampled during active COVID-19. The CDR3 spells CASSSGQGNQPQHF. For the CDR3, the DNA is TGCGCCAGCAGCTCTGGACAGGGAAATCAGCCCCAGCATTTT.